These T cell receptor beta chains were read from a single sample in a study of blood T cell repertoires in COVID-19. TCRdb's table, derived via immunoSEQ multiplex PCR, lists solely in-frame clones and lacks some. The table has about 90,000 clones, less than 90% seen once; the top ten hold 1.7%. Sequencing was carried out using peripheral blood. These receptors were collected from an elderly man with acute or convalescent COVID-19. The CDR3 runs from the conserved cysteine through the conserved F or W. Each record gives: V gene, J gene, D gene, clone size, CDR3 DNA, CDR3 protein. A D gene is named only where the DNA matches it firmly. Only part of the rows carry a size: once, few, many, or a class if the clone is expanded.

V: TRBV5-1
J: TRBJ2-3
D: -
size: -
DNA: TGCGCCAGCAGTCGTCTAGCGAATGCCGGAGATACGCAGTATTTT
CDR3: CASSRLANAGDTQYF

V: TRBV29-1
J: TRBJ2-7
D: TRBD1
size: -
DNA: TGCAGCGTTGAGGAGGACAGGGGCCTCTCCTACGAGCAGTACTTC
CDR3: CSVEEDRGLSYEQYF

V: TRBV3-1/TRBV3-2
J: TRBJ2-7
D: -
size: -
DNA: TGTGCCAGCAGCCAATTTAGCGGAAGAGCATACGAGCAGTACTTC
CDR3: CASSQFSGRAYEQYF

V: TRBV18
J: TRBJ2-7
D: -
size: -
DNA: TGTGCCAGCTCACCTAGCGGTAACTACGAGCAGTACTTC
CDR3: CASSPSGNYEQYF

V: TRBV19
J: TRBJ2-2
D: TRBD2
size: -
DNA: TGTGCCAGTAGTATTGATTTGACTAGCGAGAACACCGGGGAGCTGTTTTTT
CDR3: CASSIDLTSENTGELFF

V: TRBV2
J: TRBJ2-2
D: -
size: -
DNA: TGTGCCAGCAGCCTGGACACGAACACCGGGGAGCTGTTTTTT
CDR3: CASSLDTNTGELFF

V: TRBV15
J: TRBJ2-5
D: -
size: few
DNA: TGTGCCACCAGCAGAACTCCGTGGGAGACCCAGTACTTC
CDR3: CATSRTPWETQYF

V: TRBV21-1
J: TRBJ2-1
D: -
size: -
DNA: TGTGCCAGCGGTACCGAGGCGAGCTCCTACAATGAGCAGTTCTTC
CDR3: CASGTEASSYNEQFF

V: TRBV6-2/TRBV6-3
J: TRBJ2-2
D: -
size: -
DNA: TGTGCCAGCAGTTACTCACGGGGTGCCGGGGAGCTGTTTTTT
CDR3: CASSYSRGAGELFF

V: TRBV19
J: TRBJ1-6
D: TRBD1
size: -
DNA: TGTGCCAGTAGTACCAGGACAGGCGATTCTTCTTCACCCCTCCACTTT
CDR3: CASSTRTGDSSSPLHF

V: TRBV6-5
J: TRBJ2-2
D: TRBD1
size: -
DNA: TGTGCCAGCAGGCCCGGGACAGGGAACGGGGAGCTGTTTTTT
CDR3: CASRPGTGNGELFF

V: TRBV24-1
J: TRBJ1-5
D: -
size: -
DNA: TGTGCCACCAGTGATTTGAAATTCGAGGGTGGCAATCAGCCCCAGCATTTT
CDR3: CATSDLKFEGGNQPQHF

V: TRBV5-4
J: TRBJ2-5
D: -
size: -
DNA: TGTGCCAGCAGCTTGGTCAGTTCGGAGACCCAGTACTTC
CDR3: CASSLVSSETQYF

V: TRBV6-5
J: TRBJ2-7
D: TRBD2
size: once
DNA: TGTGCCAGCCAGACTAGCGGGCCCTCCTACGAGCAGTACTTC
CDR3: CASQTSGPSYEQYF

V: TRBV19
J: TRBJ2-1
D: -
size: -
DNA: TGTGCCAGTAGTAAAGACTTAACTTCCCTCTCCTACAATGAGCAGTTCTTC
CDR3: CASSKDLTSLSYNEQFF

V: TRBV5-4
J: TRBJ2-2
D: TRBD1
size: -
DNA: TGTGCCAGCAGTTCTCCGGGACAGGCGAACACCGGGGAGCTGTTTTTT
CDR3: CASSSPGQANTGELFF

V: TRBV28
J: TRBJ1-5
D: -
size: -
DNA: TGTGCCAGCAGTTTACCGCGACAGATGAGCAATCAGCCCCAGCATTTT
CDR3: CASSLPRQMSNQPQHF

V: TRBV6-5
J: TRBJ2-5
D: TRBD2
size: -
DNA: TGTGCCAGCAGTTACTCGATTTTCGGGGGGCAAGAGACCCAGTACTTC
CDR3: CASSYSIFGGQETQYF

V: TRBV11-2
J: TRBJ2-7
D: -
size: -
DNA: TGTGCCAGCAGCACGGGAACCTACGAGCAGTACTTC
CDR3: CASSTGTYEQYF

V: TRBV11-3
J: TRBJ2-7
D: TRBD1
size: once
DNA: TGTGCCAGCAGCTTAAGGGACAGGGTCATCCAGCAGTACTTC
CDR3: CASSLRDRVIQQYF

V: TRBV7-2
J: TRBJ2-2
D: TRBD1
size: -
DNA: TGTGCCAGCAGCGCCGGACAGGTTCGGCTCACCGGGGAGCTGTTTTTT
CDR3: CASSAGQVRLTGELFF

V: TRBV12-3/TRBV12-4
J: TRBJ1-2
D: TRBD1
size: -
DNA: TGTGCCAGCAGCACAGGGGGCGGTGGCTACACCTTC
CDR3: CASSTGGGGYTF

V: TRBV28
J: TRBJ2-7
D: -
size: once
DNA: TGTGCCAGCAGTTTCCCGGGACAAACTTACGAGCAGTACTTC
CDR3: CASSFPGQTYEQYF

V: TRBV5-1
J: TRBJ2-1
D: -
size: -
DNA: TGCGCCAGCAGCTTCCAGGGGGCTATTAGCGGGAGCTACAATGAGCAGTTCTTC
CDR3: CASSFQGAISGSYNEQFF

V: TRBV2
J: TRBJ2-3
D: TRBD1
size: once
DNA: TGTGCCAGCAGTGAGGGACAGGGACCCACAGATACGCAGTATTTT
CDR3: CASSEGQGPTDTQYF

V: TRBV2
J: TRBJ1-4
D: -
size: few
DNA: TGTGCCAGCAGTGCGGGGACAACTAATGAAAAACTGTTTTTT
CDR3: CASSAGTTNEKLFF

V: TRBV4-3
J: TRBJ1-6
D: -
size: -
DNA: TGCGCCAGCAGCCAAGTCGGCAGCTCCAGGTCACCCCTCCACTTT
CDR3: CASSQVGSSRSPLHF

V: TRBV28
J: TRBJ2-6
D: -
size: once
DNA: TGTGCCAGCAGTTTAACTGCCTCTGGGGCCAACGTCCTGACTTTC
CDR3: CASSLTASGANVLTF

V: TRBV15
J: TRBJ1-5
D: -
size: -
DNA: TGTGCCACCAGCATAGGAGGGACGGTCAATCAGCCCCAGCATTTT
CDR3: CATSIGGTVNQPQHF

V: TRBV30
J: TRBJ2-1
D: TRBD2
size: -
DNA: TGTGCCTGGGGGTGGACTAGCCCTGTCCAAAAAAGCTCCTACAATGAGCAGTTCTTC
CDR3: CAWGWTSPVQKSSYNEQFF

V: TRBV6-6
J: TRBJ2-7
D: TRBD1
size: -
DNA: TGTGCCAGCAGCCTCCTGAGGGGGACAGGCTCATACGAGCAGTACTTC
CDR3: CASSLLRGTGSYEQYF

V: TRBV5-1
J: TRBJ2-5
D: -
size: -
DNA: TGCGCCAGCAGTGGGGGATTAGGACAGTACCAAGAGACCCAGTACTTC
CDR3: CASSGGLGQYQETQYF

V: TRBV11-1
J: TRBJ2-1
D: TRBD2
size: -
DNA: TGTGCCAGCAGCGCTAGCGGGAGCTCCTACAATGAGCAGTTCTTC
CDR3: CASSASGSSYNEQFF

V: TRBV3-1/TRBV3-2
J: TRBJ1-2
D: -
size: once
DNA: TGTGCCAGCAGCCGAGGGGAGGGGGTAAATGGCTACACCTTC
CDR3: CASSRGEGVNGYTF

V: TRBV7-9
J: TRBJ2-1
D: TRBD2
size: -
DNA: TGTGCCAGCAGCTTGGGACTAGCGTCCTCCTACAATGAGCAGTTCTTC
CDR3: CASSLGLASSYNEQFF

V: TRBV9
J: TRBJ2-1
D: -
size: -
DNA: TGTGCCAGCAGCGTAGATGCGGGCATCTCCTACAATGAGCAGTTCTTC
CDR3: CASSVDAGISYNEQFF

V: TRBV7-2
J: TRBJ2-2
D: -
size: -
DNA: TGTGCCAGCAGCTTGTGGGGGCCCGACAACACCGGGGAGCTGTTTTTT
CDR3: CASSLWGPDNTGELFF

V: TRBV18
J: TRBJ2-1
D: -
size: -
DNA: TGTGCCAGCCCCGTCAGGGGGGCCCACAATGAGCAGTTCTTC
CDR3: CASPVRGAHNEQFF

V: TRBV5-1
J: TRBJ2-3
D: TRBD1
size: -
DNA: TGCGCCAGCAGCCTAGGGACAGCAACAGATACGCAGTATTTT
CDR3: CASSLGTATDTQYF

V: TRBV10-3
J: TRBJ2-7
D: TRBD1
size: -
DNA: TGTGCCACCCTGGGACAGTACTCCTACGAGCAGTACTTC
CDR3: CATLGQYSYEQYF

V: TRBV28
J: TRBJ2-1
D: TRBD1
size: -
DNA: TGTGCCAGCACGGGACAGGGGCCTATCAATGAGCAGTTCTTC
CDR3: CASTGQGPINEQFF

V: TRBV7-2
J: TRBJ2-7
D: TRBD2
size: -
DNA: TGTGCCAGCAGCTTAGGGGCTAGCGGGAGCTACGAGCAGTACTTC
CDR3: CASSLGASGSYEQYF

V: TRBV9
J: TRBJ2-5
D: -
size: few
DNA: TGTGCCAGCAGCGCGACAGGTACCGCCCCCCAAGAGACCCAGTACTTC
CDR3: CASSATGTAPQETQYF

V: TRBV13
J: TRBJ2-3
D: -
size: -
DNA: TGTGCCAGCAGCTTGAGTCCAGATACGCAGTATTTT
CDR3: CASSLSPDTQYF

V: TRBV29-1
J: TRBJ2-2
D: TRBD2
size: -
DNA: TGCAGCGCCTCCCGGGGGGCGAACACCGGGGAGCTGTTTTTT
CDR3: CSASRGANTGELFF

V: TRBV6-6
J: TRBJ1-1
D: TRBD1
size: -
DNA: TGTGCCAGCAGCCGCAGACAGGGGACTGAAGCTTTCTTT
CDR3: CASSRRQGTEAFF

V: TRBV24-1
J: TRBJ2-7
D: -
size: -
DNA: TGTGCCACCAGTGATAGGACAGTATACGAGCAGTACTTC
CDR3: CATSDRTVYEQYF

V: TRBV4-3
J: TRBJ2-3
D: -
size: -
DNA: TGCGCCAGCAGCCAAGGTAGAGCCCAGTCAGGGTACCCGGATACGCAGTATTTT
CDR3: CASSQGRAQSGYPDTQYF

V: TRBV3-1/TRBV3-2
J: TRBJ1-2
D: -
size: -
DNA: TGTGCCAGCAGCCCCCCGGACAGCCTCTATGGCTACACCTTC
CDR3: CASSPPDSLYGYTF

V: TRBV7-9
J: TRBJ2-1
D: TRBD1
size: -
DNA: TGTGCCAGCAGCTTAGCGCGGGACAGGGGCTACAATGAGCAGTTCTTC
CDR3: CASSLARDRGYNEQFF

V: TRBV5-1
J: TRBJ2-7
D: TRBD2
size: -
DNA: TGCGCCAGCAGCCCAAGACTAGCGGTCCCCTACGAGCAGTACTTC
CDR3: CASSPRLAVPYEQYF

V: TRBV19
J: TRBJ2-7
D: TRBD1
size: -
DNA: TGTGCCAGTAGTTTAGGGACAGGGAGCTACTACGAGCAGTACTTC
CDR3: CASSLGTGSYYEQYF

V: TRBV6-1
J: TRBJ1-6
D: TRBD1
size: -
DNA: TGTGCCAGCAGTGTCCAGGGGGCCTCCTATAATTCACCCCTCCACTTT
CDR3: CASSVQGASYNSPLHF

V: TRBV7-8
J: TRBJ1-1
D: -
size: -
DNA: TGTGCCAGCAGCGCGCTGACAATATCCACTGAAGCTTTCTTT
CDR3: CASSALTISTEAFF

V: TRBV6-2/TRBV6-3
J: TRBJ1-5
D: -
size: -
DNA: TGTGCCAGCAGTTACTCGAGTACAGGCAATCAGCCCCAGCATTTT
CDR3: CASSYSSTGNQPQHF

V: TRBV5-4
J: TRBJ1-2
D: -
size: -
DNA: TGTGCCAGCAGCTTGTTCCAGGGTATCTATGGCTACACCTTC
CDR3: CASSLFQGIYGYTF

V: TRBV6-5
J: TRBJ1-4
D: -
size: -
DNA: TGTGCCAGCACCCCTTCTGCAACTAATGAAAAACTGTTTTTT
CDR3: CASTPSATNEKLFF

V: TRBV9
J: TRBJ2-3
D: TRBD2
size: -
DNA: TGTGCCAGCAGCGTAGCCCCTAGCGGGAGCGCAGATACGCAGTATTTT
CDR3: CASSVAPSGSADTQYF

V: TRBV7-8
J: TRBJ2-7
D: TRBD2
size: -
DNA: TGTGCCAGCAGCCGGGCGGGAGGTTCCTACGAGCAGTACTTC
CDR3: CASSRAGGSYEQYF